This T cell receptor (beta chain) comes out of a study of shared clonotypes between healthy human individuals. Genomic DNA of each subset was evenly split across several immunoSEQ plates. Generated by immunoSEQ multiplex PCR, the TCRdb table keeps only in-frame clones and is missing some. The sample records 650,000 to 800,000 clones, 92% being singletons. Germline values: CDR1 SGDLS, CDR2 YYNGEE. The CDR3 has 18 residues. V lost 4 bases and J 0 bases, leaving 20 bases between the germline ends. The naive CD8 population came from CD45RO-negative cells selected for CCR7, without terminally differentiated effector memory CD45RA+ cells.

Sample: naive CD8+ T cells sorted from blood. This clonotype originated in a man younger than 40 in good health. The chain couples TRBV9 to TRBJ2-1; D might be TRBD2 (5 bases). CDR3: CASSSLFGKADSYNEQFF. The CDR3 coding sequence is TGTGCCAGCAGCTCCCTTTTTGGTAAAGCGGACTCCTACAATGAGCAGTTCTTC.